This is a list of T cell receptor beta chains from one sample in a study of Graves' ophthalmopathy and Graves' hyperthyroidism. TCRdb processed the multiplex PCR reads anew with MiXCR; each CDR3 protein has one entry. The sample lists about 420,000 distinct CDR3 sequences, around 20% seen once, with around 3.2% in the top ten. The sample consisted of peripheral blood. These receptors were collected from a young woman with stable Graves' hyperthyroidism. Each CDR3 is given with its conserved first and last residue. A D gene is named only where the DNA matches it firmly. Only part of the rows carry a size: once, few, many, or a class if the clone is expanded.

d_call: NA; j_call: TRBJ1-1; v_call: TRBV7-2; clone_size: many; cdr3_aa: CASSFAGGEAFF; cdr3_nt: TGTGCCAGCAGCTTCGCTGGGGGTGAAGCTTTCTTT
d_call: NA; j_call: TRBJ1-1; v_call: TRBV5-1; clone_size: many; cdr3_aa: CASSLLPQGGTEAFF; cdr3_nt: TGCGCCAGCAGCTTGTTACCCCAGGGAGGCACTGAAGCTTTCTTT
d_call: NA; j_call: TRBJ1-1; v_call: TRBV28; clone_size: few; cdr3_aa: CASSLWGRSTEAFF; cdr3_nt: TGTGCCAGCAGTTTATGGGGGAGGAGCACTGAAGCTTTCTTT
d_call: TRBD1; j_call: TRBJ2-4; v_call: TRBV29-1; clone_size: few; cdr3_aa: CSVEVRRTGSENIKYF; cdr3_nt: TGCAGCGTTGAAGTTCGAAGGACAGGGTCGGAGAACATTAAGTACTTC
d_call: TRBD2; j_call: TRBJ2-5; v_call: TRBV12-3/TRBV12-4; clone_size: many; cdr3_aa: CASGKSGRGETQYF; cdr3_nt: TGTGCCAGCGGGAAAAGCGGGAGAGGGGAGACCCAGTACTTC
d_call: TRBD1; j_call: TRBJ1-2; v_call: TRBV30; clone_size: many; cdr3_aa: CAWVKQGASYGYTF; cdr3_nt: TGTGCCTGGGTAAAACAGGGGGCGTCCTATGGCTACACCTTC
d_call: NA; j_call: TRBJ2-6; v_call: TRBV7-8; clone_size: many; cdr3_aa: CASSVRSSGANVLTF; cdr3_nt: TGTGCCAGCAGCGTACGTAGCTCTGGGGCCAACGTCCTGACTTTC
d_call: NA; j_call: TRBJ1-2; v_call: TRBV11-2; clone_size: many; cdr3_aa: CASSPRSGNYGYTF; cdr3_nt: TGTGCCAGCAGCCCCCGGTCCGGGAACTATGGCTACACCTTC
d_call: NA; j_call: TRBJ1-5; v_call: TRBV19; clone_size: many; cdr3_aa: CASTYRGEYSNQPQHF; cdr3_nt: TGTGCCAGTACCTATAGGGGGGAATATAGCAATCAGCCCCAGCATTTT
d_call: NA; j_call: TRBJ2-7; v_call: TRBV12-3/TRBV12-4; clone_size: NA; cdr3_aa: CASSQLRRAVGEQYF; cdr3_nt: TGTGCCAGCAGTCAACTCAGAAGGGCGGTCGGGGAGCAGTACTTC
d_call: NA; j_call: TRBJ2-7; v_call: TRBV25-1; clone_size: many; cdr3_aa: CASSGRGGPPPHEQYF; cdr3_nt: TGTGCCAGCAGTGGGAGGGGCGGCCCCCCCCCCCACGAGCAGTACTTC
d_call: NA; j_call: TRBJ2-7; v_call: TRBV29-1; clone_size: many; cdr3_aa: CSGVTEGFYEQYF; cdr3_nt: TGCAGCGGCGTGACAGAAGGGTTCTACGAGCAGTACTTC
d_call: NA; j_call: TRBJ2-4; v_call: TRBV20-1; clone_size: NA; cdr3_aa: CSDGGVKNIKYF; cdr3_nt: TGCAGTGACGGGGGAGTCAAAAACATTAAGTACTTC
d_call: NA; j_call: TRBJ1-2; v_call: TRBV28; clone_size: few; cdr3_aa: CARRTAEEGYTF; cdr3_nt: TGTGCCAGGAGGACAGCGGAGGAAGGCTACACCTTC
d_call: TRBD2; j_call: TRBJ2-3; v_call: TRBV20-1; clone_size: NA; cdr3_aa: CSAPGASQAVSSGSMF; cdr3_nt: TGCAGTGCTCCTGGGGCCTCCCAGGCGGTTTCTAGCGGGAGCATGTTT
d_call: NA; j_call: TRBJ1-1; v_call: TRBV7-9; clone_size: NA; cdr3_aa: CASSSEIQGFEAFF; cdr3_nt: TGTGCCAGCAGCTCAGAAATCCAGGGATTTGAAGCTTTCTTT
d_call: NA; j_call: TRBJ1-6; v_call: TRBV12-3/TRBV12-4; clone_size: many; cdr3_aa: CASSLIGLGTSSPLHF; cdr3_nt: TGTGCCAGCAGTTTAATTGGGTTGGGAACGAGTTCACCCCTCCACTTT
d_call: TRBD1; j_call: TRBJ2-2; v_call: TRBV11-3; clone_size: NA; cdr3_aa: CASSLGQGMGELFF; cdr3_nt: TGTGCCAGCAGCTTGGGACAGGGAATGGGGGAGCTGTTTTTT
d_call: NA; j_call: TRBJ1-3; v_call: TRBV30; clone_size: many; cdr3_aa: CAWIGAGSGNTIYF; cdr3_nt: TGTGCCTGGATAGGGGCAGGGTCTGGAAACACCATATATTTT
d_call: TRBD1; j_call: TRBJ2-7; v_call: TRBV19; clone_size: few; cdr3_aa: CASSFGGTGDGFSYEQYF; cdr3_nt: TGTGCCAGTAGTTTTGGGGGCACAGGGGACGGATTCTCCTACGAGCAGTACTTC
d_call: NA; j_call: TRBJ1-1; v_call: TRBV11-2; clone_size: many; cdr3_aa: CASRQGKGRLNTEAFF; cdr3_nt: TGTGCCAGCAGGCAAGGCAAGGGGCGCTTGAACACTGAAGCTTTCTTT
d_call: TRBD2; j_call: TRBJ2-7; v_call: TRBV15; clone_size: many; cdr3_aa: CATGLANSYEQYF; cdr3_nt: TGTGCCACTGGACTAGCGAACTCCTACGAGCAGTACTTC
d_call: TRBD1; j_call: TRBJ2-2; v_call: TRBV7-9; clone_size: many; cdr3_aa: CASRGTGKGNGELFF; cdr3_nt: TGTGCCAGCAGGGGGACAGGCAAAGGCAACGGGGAGCTGTTTTTT
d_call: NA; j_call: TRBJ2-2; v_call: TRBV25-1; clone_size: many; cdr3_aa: CASSTPSDSTGELFF; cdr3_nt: TGTGCCAGCAGTACGCCTAGCGACTCCACCGGGGAGCTGTTTTTT
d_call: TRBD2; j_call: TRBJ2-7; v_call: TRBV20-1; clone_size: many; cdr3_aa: CSATNRGEWGEQYF; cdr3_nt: TGCAGTGCTACCAATCGGGGGGAATGGGGCGAGCAGTACTTC
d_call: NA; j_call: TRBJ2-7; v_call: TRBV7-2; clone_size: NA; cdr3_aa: CASSYGSGSYEQDF; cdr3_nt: TGTGCCAGCAGCTACGGTAGCGGATCCTACGAGCAGGACTTC
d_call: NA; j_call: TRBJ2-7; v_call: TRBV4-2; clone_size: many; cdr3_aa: CASSQGLGSIGDEQYF; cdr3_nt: TGTGCCAGCAGCCAAGGGCTAGGCAGCATAGGGGACGAGCAGTACTTC
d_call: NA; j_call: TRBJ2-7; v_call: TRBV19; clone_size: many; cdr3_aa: CASTPGRGHYEQYF; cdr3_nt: TGTGCCAGTACCCCGGGAAGGGGACACTACGAGCAGTACTTC
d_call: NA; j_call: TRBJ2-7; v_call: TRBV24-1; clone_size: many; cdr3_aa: CATSDSFLYEQYF; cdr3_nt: TGTGCCACCAGCGATTCTTTCCTCTACGAGCAGTACTTC
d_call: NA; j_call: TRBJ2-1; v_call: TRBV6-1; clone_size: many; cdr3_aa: CASNGSGNEQFF; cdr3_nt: TGTGCCAGCAATGGGAGCGGCAATGAGCAGTTCTTC
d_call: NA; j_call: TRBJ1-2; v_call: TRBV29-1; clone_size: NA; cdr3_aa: CSVEGRAGYGYTF; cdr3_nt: TGCAGCGTTGAAGGACGAGCTGGGTATGGCTACACCTTC
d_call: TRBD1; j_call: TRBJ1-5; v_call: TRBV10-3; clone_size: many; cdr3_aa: CATCDRVRDQPQHF; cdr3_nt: TGTGCCACCTGCGACAGGGTCCGGGATCAGCCCCAGCATTTT
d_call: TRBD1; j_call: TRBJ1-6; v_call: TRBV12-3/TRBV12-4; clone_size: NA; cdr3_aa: CASSFGTGPFHF; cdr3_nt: TGTGCCAGCAGTTTTGGGACAGGTCCCTTCCACTTT
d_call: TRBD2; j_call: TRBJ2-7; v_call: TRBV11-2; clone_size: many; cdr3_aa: CASSLETSGVYEQYF; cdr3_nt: TGTGCCAGCAGCTTAGAGACTAGCGGGGTATACGAGCAGTACTTC
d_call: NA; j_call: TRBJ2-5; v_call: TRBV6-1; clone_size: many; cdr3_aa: CASSEDGGIQETQYF; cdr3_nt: TGTGCCAGCAGTGAAGACGGAGGTATACAAGAGACCCAGTACTTC
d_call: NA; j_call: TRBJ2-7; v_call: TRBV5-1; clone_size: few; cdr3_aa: CASSNPGQITYEQYF; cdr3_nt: TGCGCCAGCAGCAACCCGGGACAAATTACCTACGAGCAGTACTTC
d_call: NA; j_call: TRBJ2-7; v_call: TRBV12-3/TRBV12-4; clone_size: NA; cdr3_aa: CASSLKGVVEQYF; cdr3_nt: TGTGCCAGCAGTTTGAAAGGGGTAGTCGAGCAGTACTTC